This paragraph covers one TCR beta chain sequence. Treatment: preoperative locoregional IRX-2 cytokine immunotherapy. Patients received preoperative, locoregional IRX-2 cytokine immunotherapy in a phase Ib study. The table came from immunoSEQ multiplex PCR; TCRdb's copy has only in-frame clones and leaves some out. The table has roughly 45,000 clones, approximately 94% seen once. The record originates from a study of preoperative IRX-2 immunotherapy in early breast cancer. CDR1 SGHRS and CDR2 YFSETQ come from the germline V gene. V was pared by 4 bases and J by 5 bases, with 6 bases of the junction left unmatched. The CDR3 runs 15 residues.

The chain recombines TRBV5-1 with TRBJ2-2; 9 positions match TRBD1. Sequencing was performed on tumor tissue, taken after IRX-2 immunotherapy. The TCR comes from a human donor with breast cancer. The CDR3 DNA follows: TGCGCCAGCAGCCCGGGACAGGGCTGGACCGGGGAGCTGTTTTTT. Protein product: CASSPGQGWTGELFF. The complete variable domain, with remaining parts taken from reference TRBV5-1 and TRBJ2-2, reads KAGVTQTPRYLIKTRGQQVTLSCSPISGHRSVSWYQQTPGQGLQFLFEYFSETQRNKGNFPGRFSGRQFSNSRSEMNVSTLELGDSALYLCASSPGQGWTGELFFGEGSRLTVL.